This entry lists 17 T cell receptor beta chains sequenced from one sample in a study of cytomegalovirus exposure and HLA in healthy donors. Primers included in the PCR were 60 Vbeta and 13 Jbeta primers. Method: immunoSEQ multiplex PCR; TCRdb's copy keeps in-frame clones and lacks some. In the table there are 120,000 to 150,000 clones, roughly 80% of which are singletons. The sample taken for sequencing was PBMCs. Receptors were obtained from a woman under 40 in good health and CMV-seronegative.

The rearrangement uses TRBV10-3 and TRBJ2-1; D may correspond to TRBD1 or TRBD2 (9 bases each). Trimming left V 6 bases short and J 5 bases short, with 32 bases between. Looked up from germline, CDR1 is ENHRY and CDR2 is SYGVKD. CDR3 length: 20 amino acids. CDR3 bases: TGTGCCATCAGGGATACCGGGACAGGGTCTGGCGGGAGGGTAAACAATGAGCAGTTCTTC. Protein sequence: CAIRDTGTGSGGRVNNEQFF.

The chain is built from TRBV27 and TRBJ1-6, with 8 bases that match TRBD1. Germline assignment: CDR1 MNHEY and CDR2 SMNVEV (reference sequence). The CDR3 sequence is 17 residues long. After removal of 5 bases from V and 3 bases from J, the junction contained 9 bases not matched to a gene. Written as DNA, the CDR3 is TGTGCCAGCAGTACCAGGACAGGGATGGTCTATAATTCACCCCTCCACTTT. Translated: CASSTRTGMVYNSPLHF.

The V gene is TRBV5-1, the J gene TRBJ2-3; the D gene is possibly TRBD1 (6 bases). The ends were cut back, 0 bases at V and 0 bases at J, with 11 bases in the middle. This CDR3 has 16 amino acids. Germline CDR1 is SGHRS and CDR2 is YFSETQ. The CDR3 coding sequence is TGCGCCAGCAGCTTGGACGGACAGTCTAGCACAGATACGCAGTATTTT. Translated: CASSLDGQSSTDTQYF.

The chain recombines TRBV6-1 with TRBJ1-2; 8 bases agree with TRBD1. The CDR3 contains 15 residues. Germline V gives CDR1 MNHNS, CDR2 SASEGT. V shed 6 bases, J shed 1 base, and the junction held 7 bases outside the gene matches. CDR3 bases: TGTGCCAGCAGCCAGCGAGACAGGGGTAACTATGGCTACACCTTC. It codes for CASSQRDRGNYGYTF.

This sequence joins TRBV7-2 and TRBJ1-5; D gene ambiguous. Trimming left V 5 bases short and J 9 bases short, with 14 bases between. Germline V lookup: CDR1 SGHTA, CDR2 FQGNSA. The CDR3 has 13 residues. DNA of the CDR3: TGTGCCAGCAGCCTCGAACATGTCAGGCCCCAGCATTTT. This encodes CASSLEHVRPQHF.

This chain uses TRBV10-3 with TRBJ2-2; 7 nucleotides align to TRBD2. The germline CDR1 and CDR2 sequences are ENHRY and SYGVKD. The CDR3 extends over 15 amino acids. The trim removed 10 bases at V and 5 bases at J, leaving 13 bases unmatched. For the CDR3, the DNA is TGTGCCACCATCCCGGAGGGAGGGCCGACCGGGGAGCTGTTTTTT. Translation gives CATIPEGGPTGELFF.

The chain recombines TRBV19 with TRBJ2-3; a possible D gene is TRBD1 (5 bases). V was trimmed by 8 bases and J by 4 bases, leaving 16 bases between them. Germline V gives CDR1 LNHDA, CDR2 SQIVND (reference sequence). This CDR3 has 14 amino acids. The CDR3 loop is CASAKGYPADTQYF. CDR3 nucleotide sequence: TGTGCCAGTGCGAAGGGGTATCCCGCAGATACGCAGTATTTT.

CDR3 protein: CASSINRGRDTQYF. The CDR3, as DNA: TGTGCCAGTAGTATAAACAGGGGCAGAGATACGCAGTATTTT. The chain uses TRBV19 and TRBJ2-3; 7 positions agree with TRBD1. This CDR3 is 14 amino acids long. The ends lost 2 bases at V and 5 bases at J; junction bases unmatched: 4. The germline CDR1 and CDR2 sequences are LNHDA and SQIVND (reference sequence).

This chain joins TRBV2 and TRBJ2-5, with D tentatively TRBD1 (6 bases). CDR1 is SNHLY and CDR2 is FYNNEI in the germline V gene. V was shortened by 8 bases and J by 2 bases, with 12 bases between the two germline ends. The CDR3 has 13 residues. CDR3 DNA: TGTGCCAGCGCGCAGGGACATCAAGAGACCCAGTACTTC. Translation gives CASAQGHQETQYF.

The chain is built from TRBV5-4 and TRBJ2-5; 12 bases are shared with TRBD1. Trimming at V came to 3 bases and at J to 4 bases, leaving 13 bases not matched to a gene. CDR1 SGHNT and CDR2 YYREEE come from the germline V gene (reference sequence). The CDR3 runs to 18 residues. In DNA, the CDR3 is TGTGCCAGCAGCTGGGGGTTGGGGACAGGGGGCGCGGGAGAGACCCAGTACTTC. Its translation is CASSWGLGTGGAGETQYF. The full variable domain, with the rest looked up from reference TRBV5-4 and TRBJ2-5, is ETGVTQSPTHLIKTRGQQVTLRCSSQSGHNTVSWYQQALGQGPQFIFQYYREEENGRGNFPPRFSGLQFPNYSSELNVNALELDDSALYLCASSWGLGTGGAGETQYFGPGTRLLVL.

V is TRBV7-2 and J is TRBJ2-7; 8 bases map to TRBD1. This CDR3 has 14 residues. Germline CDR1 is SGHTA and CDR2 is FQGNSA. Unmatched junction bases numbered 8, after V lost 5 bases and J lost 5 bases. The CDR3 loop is CASSPRTGWNEQYF. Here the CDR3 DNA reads TGTGCCAGCAGCCCCAGGACAGGGTGGAACGAGCAGTACTTC.

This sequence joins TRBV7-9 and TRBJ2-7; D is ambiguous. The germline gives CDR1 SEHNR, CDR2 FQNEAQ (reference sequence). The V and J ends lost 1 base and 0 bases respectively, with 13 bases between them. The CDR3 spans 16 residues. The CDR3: CASSLDWSGSSYEQYF. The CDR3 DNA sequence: TGTGCCAGCAGCTTAGATTGGTCAGGAAGCTCCTACGAGCAGTACTTC.

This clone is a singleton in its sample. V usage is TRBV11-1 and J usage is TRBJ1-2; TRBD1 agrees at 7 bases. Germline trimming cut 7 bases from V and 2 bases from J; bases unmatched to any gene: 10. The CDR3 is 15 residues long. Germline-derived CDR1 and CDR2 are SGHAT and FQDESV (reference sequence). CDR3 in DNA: TGTGCCAGCAACAACAGGGGCGATGGGAACTATGGCTACACCTTC. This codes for CASNNRGDGNYGYTF.

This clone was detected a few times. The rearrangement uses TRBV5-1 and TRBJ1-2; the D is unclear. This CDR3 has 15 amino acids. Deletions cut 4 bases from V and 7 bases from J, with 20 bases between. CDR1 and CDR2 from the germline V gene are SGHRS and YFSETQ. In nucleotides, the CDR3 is TGCGCCAGCAGCCTAAGTCAGGTTCGCAGCGGTGGCTACACCTTC. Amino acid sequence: CASSLSQVRSGGYTF. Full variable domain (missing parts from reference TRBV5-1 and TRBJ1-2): KAGVTQTPRYLIKTRGQQVTLSCSPISGHRSVSWYQQTPGQGLQFLFEYFSETQRNKGNFPGRFSGRQFSNSRSEMNVSTLELGDSALYLCASSLSQVRSGGYTFGSGTRLTVV.

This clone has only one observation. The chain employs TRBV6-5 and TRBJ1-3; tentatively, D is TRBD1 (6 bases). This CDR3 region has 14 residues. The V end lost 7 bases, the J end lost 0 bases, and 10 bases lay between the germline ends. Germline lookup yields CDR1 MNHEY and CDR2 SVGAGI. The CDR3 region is CASKDSVSGNTIYF. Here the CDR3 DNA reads TGTGCCAGCAAGGACAGCGTCTCTGGAAACACCATATATTTT.

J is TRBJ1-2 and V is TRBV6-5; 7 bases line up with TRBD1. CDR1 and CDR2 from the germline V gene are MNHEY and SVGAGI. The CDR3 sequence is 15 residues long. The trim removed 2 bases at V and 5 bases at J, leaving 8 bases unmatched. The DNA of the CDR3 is TGTGCCAGCAGTTACACCACAGGGGCGGGTTATGGCTACACCTTC. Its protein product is CASSYTTGAGYGYTF.

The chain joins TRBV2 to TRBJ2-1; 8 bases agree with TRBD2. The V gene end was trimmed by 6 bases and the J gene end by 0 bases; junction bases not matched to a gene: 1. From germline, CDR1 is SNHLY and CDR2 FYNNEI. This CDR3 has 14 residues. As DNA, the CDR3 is TGTGCCAGCAGCCTAGCGGGCTCCTACAATGAGCAGTTCTTC. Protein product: CASSLAGSYNEQFF.